The 5 T cell receptor beta chains below were found in one sample sequenced in a study of blood T cell repertoires in COVID-19. The repertoire was sequenced with immunoSEQ multiplex PCR; TCRdb's copy has only in-frame clones and lacks some. The data show 300,000 to 350,000 clones, over 80% seen once. The sequenced material came from PBMCs or T cells enriched from blood (not recorded which). The receptors shown here come from a man aged 30 to 45 who had recovered from COVID-19.

In DNA, the CDR3 is TGTGCCAGCGGGAGACAGGGGGCGGATTCCGGCTACACCTTC. This gives the protein CASGRQGADSGYTF. The rearrangement joins TRBV3-1 (or the pseudogene TRBV3-2) to TRBJ1-2; 10 positions agree with TRBD1. After removal of 8 bases from V and 8 bases from J, the junction contained 11 bases not matched to a gene. The CDR3 is 14 residues long. CDR1 and CDR2 (germline): LGHDT, YNNKEL (reference sequence).

The table lists this clone with a few counts. This chain joins TRBV24-1 and TRBJ1-5; no definite D call. The CDR3 runs 15 residues. Germline CDR1 reads KGHDR; CDR2 reads SFDVKD. Trimming left V 5 bases short and J 7 bases short, with 17 bases between. The DNA of the CDR3 is TGTGCCACCAGTGGAGGGTTCCCGGGAATGCAGCCCCAGCATTTT. Its translation is CATSGGFPGMQPQHF.

The V call is TRBV7-9, the J call TRBJ1-5; the D gene is possibly TRBD1 (6 bases). Germline lookup yields CDR1 SEHNR and CDR2 FQNEAQ (reference sequence). The CDR3 consists of 14 residues. The V and J ends lost 0 bases and 7 bases respectively, with 10 bases between them. CDR3: CASSLAVGHQPQHF. CDR3 nucleotides: TGTGCCAGCAGCTTAGCGGTGGGACACCAGCCCCAGCATTTT. Full variable domain (outside the CDR3, taken from reference TRBV7-9 and TRBJ1-5): DTGVSQNPRHKITKRGQNVTFRCDPISEHNRLYWYRQTLGQGPEFLTYFQNEAQLEKSRLLSDRFSAERPKGSFSTLEIQRTEQGDSAMYLCASSLAVGHQPQHFGDGTRLSIL.

The CDR3 DNA follows: TGTGCCAGCAGCAGAGGCTCGGGACTCCCCAAAGGGTATACGCAGTATTTT. As protein: CASSRGSGLPKGYTQYF. The genes are TRBV7-2 and TRBJ2-3; a possible D gene is TRBD2 (6 bases). Trimming cost V 5 bases and J 7 bases, with 25 bases left between them. The CDR3 totals 17 residues. The germline gives CDR1 SGHTA, CDR2 FQGNSA.

V gene TRBV7-2 combines with J gene TRBJ2-7; 9 nucleotides agree with TRBD2. The CDR3 is made up of 13 amino acids. Trimming cost V 3 bases and J 6 bases; bases outside gene matches: 3. Germline loops: CDR1 SGHTA, CDR2 FQGNSA. This CDR3 is CASSFAGGREQYF. The CDR3 coding sequence is TGTGCCAGCAGCTTCGCGGGGGGGCGCGAGCAGTACTTC.